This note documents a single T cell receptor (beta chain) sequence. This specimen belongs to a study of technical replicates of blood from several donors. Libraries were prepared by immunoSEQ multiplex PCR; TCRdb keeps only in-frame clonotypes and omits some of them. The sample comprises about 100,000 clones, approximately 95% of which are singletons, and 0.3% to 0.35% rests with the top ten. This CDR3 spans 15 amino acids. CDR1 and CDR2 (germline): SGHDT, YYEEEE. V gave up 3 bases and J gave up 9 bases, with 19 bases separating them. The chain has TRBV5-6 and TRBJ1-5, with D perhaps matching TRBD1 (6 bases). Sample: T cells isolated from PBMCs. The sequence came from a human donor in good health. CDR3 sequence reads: CASSYRTAIAGPQHF. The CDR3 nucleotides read TGTGCCAGCAGCTATCGGACAGCTATAGCAGGGCCCCAGCATTTT.